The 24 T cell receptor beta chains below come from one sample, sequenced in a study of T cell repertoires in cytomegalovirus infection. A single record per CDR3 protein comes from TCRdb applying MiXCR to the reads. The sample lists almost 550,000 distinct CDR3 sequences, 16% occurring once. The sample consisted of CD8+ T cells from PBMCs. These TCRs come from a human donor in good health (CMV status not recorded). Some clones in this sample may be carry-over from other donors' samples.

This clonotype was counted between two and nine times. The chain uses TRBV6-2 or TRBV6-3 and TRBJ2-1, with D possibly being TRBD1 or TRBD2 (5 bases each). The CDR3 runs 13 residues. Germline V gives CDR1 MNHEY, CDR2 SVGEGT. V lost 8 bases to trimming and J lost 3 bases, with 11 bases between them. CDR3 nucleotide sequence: TGTGCCAGCGGAACGGGGCACTACAATGAGCAGTTCTTC. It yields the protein CASGTGHYNEQFF.

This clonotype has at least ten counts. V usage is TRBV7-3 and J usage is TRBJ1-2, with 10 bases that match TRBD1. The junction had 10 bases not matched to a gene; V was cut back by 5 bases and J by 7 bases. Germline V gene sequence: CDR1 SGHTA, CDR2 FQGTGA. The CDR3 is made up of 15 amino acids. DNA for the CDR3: TGTGCCAGCAGCCCGACAGGGGGCGAGTTCTTTGGCTACACCTTC. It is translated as CASSPTGGEFFGYTF.

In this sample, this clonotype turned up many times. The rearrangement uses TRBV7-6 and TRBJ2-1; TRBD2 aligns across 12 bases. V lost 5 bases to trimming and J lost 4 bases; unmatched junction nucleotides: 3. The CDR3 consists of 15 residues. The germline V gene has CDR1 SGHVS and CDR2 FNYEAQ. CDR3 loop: CASSRLAGDYNEQFF. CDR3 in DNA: TGTGCCAGCAGCCGACTAGCGGGGGATTACAATGAGCAGTTCTTC.

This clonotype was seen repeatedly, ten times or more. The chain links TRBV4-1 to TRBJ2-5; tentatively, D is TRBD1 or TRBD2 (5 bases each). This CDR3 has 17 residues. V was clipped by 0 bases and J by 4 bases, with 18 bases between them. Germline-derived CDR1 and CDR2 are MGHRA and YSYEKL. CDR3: CASSQDPSGTGGETQYF. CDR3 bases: TGCGCCAGCAGCCAAGACCCCTCTGGGACGGGCGGAGAGACCCAGTACTTC.

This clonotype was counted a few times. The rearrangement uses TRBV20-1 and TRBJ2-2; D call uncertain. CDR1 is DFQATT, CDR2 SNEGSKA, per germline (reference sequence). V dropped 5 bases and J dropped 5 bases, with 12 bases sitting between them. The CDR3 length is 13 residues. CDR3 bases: TGCAGTGCTCCAGATCGGGTTACCGGGGAGCTGTTTTTT. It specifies CSAPDRVTGELFF.

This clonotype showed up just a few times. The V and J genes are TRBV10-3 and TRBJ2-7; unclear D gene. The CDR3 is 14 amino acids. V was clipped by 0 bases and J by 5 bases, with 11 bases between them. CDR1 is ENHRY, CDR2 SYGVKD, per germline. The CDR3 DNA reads TGTGCCATCAGTGAGTCGACTCGATCACACGAGCAGTACTTC. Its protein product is CAISESTRSHEQYF.

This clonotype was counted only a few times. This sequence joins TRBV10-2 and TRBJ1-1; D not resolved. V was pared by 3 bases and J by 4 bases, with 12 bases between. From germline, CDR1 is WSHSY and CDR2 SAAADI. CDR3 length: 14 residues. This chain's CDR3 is CASSESGPGTEAFF. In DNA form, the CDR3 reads TGCGCCAGCAGTGAATCAGGCCCTGGCACTGAAGCTTTCTTT.

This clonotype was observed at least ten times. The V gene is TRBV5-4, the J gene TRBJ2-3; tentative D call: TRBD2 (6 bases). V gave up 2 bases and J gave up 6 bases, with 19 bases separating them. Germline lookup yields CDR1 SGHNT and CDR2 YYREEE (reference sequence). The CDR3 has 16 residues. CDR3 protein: CASSLVKGGEDDTQYF. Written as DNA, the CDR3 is TGTGCCAGCAGCTTAGTTAAAGGAGGGGAGGATGATACGCAGTATTTT.

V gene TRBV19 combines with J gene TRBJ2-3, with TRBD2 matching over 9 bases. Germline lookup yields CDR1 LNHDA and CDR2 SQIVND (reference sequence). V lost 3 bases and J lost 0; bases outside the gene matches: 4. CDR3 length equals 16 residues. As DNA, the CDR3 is TGTGCCAGTAGTATGGGGACTAGCTTTAGCACAGATACGCAGTATTTT. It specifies CASSMGTSFSTDTQYF.

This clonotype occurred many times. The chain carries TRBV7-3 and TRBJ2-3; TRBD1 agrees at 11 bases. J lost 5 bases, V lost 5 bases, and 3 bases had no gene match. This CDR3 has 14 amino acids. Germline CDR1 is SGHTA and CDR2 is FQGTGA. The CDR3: CASSKGQGGDTQYF. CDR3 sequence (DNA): TGTGCCAGCAGCAAGGGACAGGGGGGAGATACGCAGTATTTT.

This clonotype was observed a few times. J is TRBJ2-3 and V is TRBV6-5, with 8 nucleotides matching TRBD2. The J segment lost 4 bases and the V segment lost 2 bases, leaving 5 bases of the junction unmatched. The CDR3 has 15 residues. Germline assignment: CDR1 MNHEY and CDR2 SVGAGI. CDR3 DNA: TGTGCCAGCAGTTACGGAATAGCGGGGTCAGATACGCAGTATTTT. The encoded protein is CASSYGIAGSDTQYF.

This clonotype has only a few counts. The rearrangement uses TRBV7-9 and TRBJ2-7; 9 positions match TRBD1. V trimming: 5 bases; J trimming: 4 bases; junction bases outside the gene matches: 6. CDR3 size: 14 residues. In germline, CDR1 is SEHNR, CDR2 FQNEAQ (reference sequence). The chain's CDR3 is CASSDRGLGYEQYF. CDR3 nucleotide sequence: TGTGCCAGCAGCGACAGGGGGTTGGGTTACGAGCAGTACTTC. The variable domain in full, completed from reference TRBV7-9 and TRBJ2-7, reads DTGVSQNPRHKITKRGQNVTFRCDPISEHNRLYWYRQTLGQGPEFLTYFQNEAQLEKSRLLSDRFSAERPKGSFSTLEIQRTEQGDSAMYLCASSDRGLGYEQYFGPGTRLTVT.

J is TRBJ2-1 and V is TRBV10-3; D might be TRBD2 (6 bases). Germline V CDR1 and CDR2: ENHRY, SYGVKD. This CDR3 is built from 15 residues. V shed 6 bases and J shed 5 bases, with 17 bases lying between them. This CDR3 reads CAIRTSIPVNNEQFF. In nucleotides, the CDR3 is TGTGCCATCAGAACTAGCATCCCTGTGAACAATGAGCAGTTCTTC.

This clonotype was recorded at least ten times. As DNA, the CDR3 is TGTGCCAGCCCCTGGAACGGACCAAACTATGGCTACACCTTC. This sequence encodes CASPWNGPNYGYTF. V is TRBV7-2 and J is TRBJ1-2; D remains unclear. The CDR3 runs 14 residues. Germline assignment: CDR1 SGHTA and CDR2 FQGNSA. Trimming took off 8 bases at V and 2 bases at J, with 15 bases between the two ends.

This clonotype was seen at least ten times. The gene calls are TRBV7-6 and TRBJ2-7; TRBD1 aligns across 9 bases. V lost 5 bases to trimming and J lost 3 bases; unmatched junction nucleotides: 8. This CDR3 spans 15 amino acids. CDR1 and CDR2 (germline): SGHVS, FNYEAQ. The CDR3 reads CASSVMGTGNYEQYF. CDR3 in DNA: TGTGCCAGCAGCGTTATGGGGACAGGGAACTACGAGCAGTACTTC.

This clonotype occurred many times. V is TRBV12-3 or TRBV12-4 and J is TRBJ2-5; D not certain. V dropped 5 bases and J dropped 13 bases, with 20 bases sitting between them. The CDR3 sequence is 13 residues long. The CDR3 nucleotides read TGTGCCAGCAGTCTCACCGGGCCCCTGAAGACGTACTTC. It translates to CASSLTGPLKTYF.

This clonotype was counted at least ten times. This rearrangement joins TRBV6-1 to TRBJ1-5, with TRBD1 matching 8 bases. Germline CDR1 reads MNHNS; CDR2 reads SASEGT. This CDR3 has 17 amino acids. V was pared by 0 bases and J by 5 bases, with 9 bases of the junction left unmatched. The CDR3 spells CASSEALIGQGYQPQHF. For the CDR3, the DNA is TGTGCCAGCAGTGAAGCGCTTATTGGACAGGGCTATCAGCCCCAGCATTTT.

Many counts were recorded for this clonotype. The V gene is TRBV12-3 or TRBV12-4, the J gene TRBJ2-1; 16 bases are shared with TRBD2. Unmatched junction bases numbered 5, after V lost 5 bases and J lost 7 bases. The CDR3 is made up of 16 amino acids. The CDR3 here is CASSPGLAGGGNEQFF. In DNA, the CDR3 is TGTGCCAGCAGTCCGGGACTAGCGGGGGGGGGGAATGAGCAGTTCTTC.

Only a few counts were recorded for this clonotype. The CDR3 is CASTHDKSSYNEQFF. The CDR3 coding sequence is TGTGCCAGCACCCACGACAAGAGCTCCTACAATGAGCAGTTCTTC. The chain joins TRBV11-2 to TRBJ2-1; D is unclear. Germline V gene sequence: CDR1 SGHAT, CDR2 FQNNGV. The length of the CDR3 is 15 residues. Trimming cost V 7 bases and J 0 bases, with 13 bases left between them.

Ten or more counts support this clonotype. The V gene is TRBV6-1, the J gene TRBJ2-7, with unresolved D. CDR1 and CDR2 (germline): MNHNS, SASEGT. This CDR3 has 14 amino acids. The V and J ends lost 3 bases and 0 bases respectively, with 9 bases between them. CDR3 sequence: CASSDWTSSYEQYF. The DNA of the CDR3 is TGTGCCAGCAGTGACTGGACGAGCTCCTACGAGCAGTACTTC.

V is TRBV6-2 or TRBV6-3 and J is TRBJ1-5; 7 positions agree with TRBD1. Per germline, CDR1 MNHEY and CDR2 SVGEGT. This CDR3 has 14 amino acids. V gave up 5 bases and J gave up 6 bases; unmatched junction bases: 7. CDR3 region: CASSLKQGFQPQHF. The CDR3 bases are TGTGCCAGCAGTCTGAAACAGGGGTTTCAGCCCCAGCATTTT.

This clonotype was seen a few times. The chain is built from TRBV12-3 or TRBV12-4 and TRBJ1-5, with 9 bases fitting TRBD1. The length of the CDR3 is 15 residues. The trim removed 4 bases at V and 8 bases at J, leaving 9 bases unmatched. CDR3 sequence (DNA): TGTGCCAGCAGTTCGGGACAGGGTAGAATAAAGCCCCAGCATTTT. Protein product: CASSSGQGRIKPQHF.

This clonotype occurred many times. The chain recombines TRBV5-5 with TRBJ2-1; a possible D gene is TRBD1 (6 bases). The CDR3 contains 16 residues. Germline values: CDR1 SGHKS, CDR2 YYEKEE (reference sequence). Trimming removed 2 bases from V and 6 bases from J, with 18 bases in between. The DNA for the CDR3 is TGTGCCAGCAGCTTCGCCACAGGGAAAGAACGCAATGAGCAGTTCTTC. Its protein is CASSFATGKERNEQFF. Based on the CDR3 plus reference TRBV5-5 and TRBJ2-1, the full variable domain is DAGVTQSPTHLIKTRGQQVTLRCSPISGHKSVSWYQQVLGQGPQFIFQYYEKEERGRGNFPDRFSARQFPNYSSELNVNALLLGDSALYLCASSFATGKERNEQFFGPGTRLTVL.

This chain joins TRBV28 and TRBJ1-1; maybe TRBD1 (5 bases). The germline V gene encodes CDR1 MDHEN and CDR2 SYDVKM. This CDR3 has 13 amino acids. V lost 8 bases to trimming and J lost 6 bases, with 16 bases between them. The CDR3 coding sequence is TGTGCCAGCGGGGCCATCTCAAGACCTGAAGCTTTCTTT. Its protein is CASGAISRPEAFF.